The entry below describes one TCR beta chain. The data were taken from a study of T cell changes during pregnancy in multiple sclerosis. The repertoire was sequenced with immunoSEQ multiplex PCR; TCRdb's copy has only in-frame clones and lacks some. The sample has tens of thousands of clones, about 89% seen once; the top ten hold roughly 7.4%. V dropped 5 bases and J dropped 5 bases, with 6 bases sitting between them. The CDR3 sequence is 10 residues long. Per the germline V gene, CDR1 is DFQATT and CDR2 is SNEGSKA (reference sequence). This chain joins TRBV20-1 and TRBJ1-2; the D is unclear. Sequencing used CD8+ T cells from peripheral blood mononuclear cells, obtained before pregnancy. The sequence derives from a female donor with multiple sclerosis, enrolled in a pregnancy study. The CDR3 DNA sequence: TGCAGTGCTCAACAGTATGGCTACACCTTC. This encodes CSAQQYGYTF.